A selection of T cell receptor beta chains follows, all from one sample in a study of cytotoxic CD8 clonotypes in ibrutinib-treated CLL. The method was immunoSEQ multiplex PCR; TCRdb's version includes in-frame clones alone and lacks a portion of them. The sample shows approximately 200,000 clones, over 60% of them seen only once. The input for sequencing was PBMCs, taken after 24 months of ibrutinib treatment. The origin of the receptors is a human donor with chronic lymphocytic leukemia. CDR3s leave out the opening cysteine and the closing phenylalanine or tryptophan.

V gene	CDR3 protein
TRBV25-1	ASSSLGGGIGEKLF
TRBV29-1	SVAGAPSGLSYNEQF
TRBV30	AWRGPDGTTNTGELF
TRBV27	ASSPGQIYGYT
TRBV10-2	ASSPTANTGELF
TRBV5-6	ASSLELDPREQY
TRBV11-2	ASSPSWRAHNEQF
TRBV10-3	AISEWRDTEAF
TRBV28	ASSWTVTAYEQY
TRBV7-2	ASSPRLAGGRNEQF
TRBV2	ASSALAGGTDTQY
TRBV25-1	ASSDLGRGYT
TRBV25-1	ASSLAGTDTQY
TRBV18	ASSPLTDSSYNEQF
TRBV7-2	ASSLAVEQF
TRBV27	ASSTQLAGGSYNEQF
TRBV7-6	ASSLPLAGDRDTQY
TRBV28	ASSLTAANYGYT